The 20 T cell receptor beta chains below all came from one sample that was sequenced in a study of cytomegalovirus exposure and HLA in healthy donors. In the PCR, 60 Vbeta and 13 Jbeta primers were used. Assay: immunoSEQ multiplex PCR; the TCRdb copy retains only in-frame clones and omits some. The sample shows under 130,000 clones, 75% to 85% of them seen only once. The sample taken for sequencing was PBMCs. These receptors were taken from a man aged 25-45 years in good health and CMV-seronegative.

This chain joins TRBV28 and TRBJ1-4; 10 bases line up with TRBD1. V was pared by 5 bases and J by 8 bases, with 5 bases of the junction left unmatched. Germline V lookup: CDR1 MDHEN, CDR2 SYDVKM. The CDR3 sequence is 14 residues long. CDR3 nucleotide sequence: TGTGCCAGCAGTCTACGACAGGGGGCCGAAAAACTGTTTTTT. Amino acid sequence: CASSLRQGAEKLFF. The complete variable domain, with remaining parts taken from reference TRBV28 and TRBJ1-4, reads DVKVTQSSRYLVKRTGEKVFLECVQDMDHENMFWYRQDPGLGLRLIYFSYDVKMKEKGDIPEGYSVSREKKERFSLILESASTNQTSMYLCASSLRQGAEKLFFGSGTQLSVL.

The chain couples TRBV6-5 to TRBJ1-5; D may be TRBD1 (5 bases). Germline V gene data show CDR1 as MNHEY and CDR2 as SVGAGI. Deletions cut 6 bases from V and 4 bases from J, with 10 bases between. This CDR3 comprises 13 residues. As DNA, the CDR3 is TGTGCCAGCAGGCGGGGGTTGAATCAGCCCCAGCATTTT. It encodes CASRRGLNQPQHF.

V gene TRBV12-5 combines with J gene TRBJ2-1, with D perhaps TRBD1 (5 bases). From germline, CDR1 is LGHNT and CDR2 FRNRAP. The V and J ends lost 5 bases and 7 bases respectively, with 12 bases between them. The CDR3 has 13 amino acids. The CDR3 DNA sequence: TGTGCTAGTGGTCCCCGCAGGGTTAATGAGCAGTTCTTC. It codes for CASGPRRVNEQFF.

The J gene is TRBJ2-5, the V gene TRBV11-2; D remains ambiguous. The CDR3 is 13 amino acids. The V end lost 5 bases, the J end lost 5 bases, and 12 bases lay between the germline ends. Germline CDR1 reads SGHAT; CDR2 reads FQNNGV. The CDR3, as DNA: TGTGCCAGCAGCCCGGGTAGTTGGGAGACCCAGTACTTC. Protein product: CASSPGSWETQYF.

J is TRBJ1-1 and V is TRBV7-9; D ambiguous. The CDR3 has 15 residues. Trimming took 7 bases from V and 8 from J, leaving 23 bases between them. Per the germline V gene, CDR1 is SEHNR and CDR2 is FQNEAQ (reference sequence). CDR3 protein: CASNIPSDGQLEAFF. The CDR3 DNA follows: TGTGCCAGCAACATTCCCTCTGATGGGCAGCTCGAAGCTTTCTTT.

This clone occurred a few times. CDR3 coding DNA: TGTGCCAGCAGCTTCGCCAGGGGTATATTGGGCGAGCAGTACTTC. Protein sequence: CASSFARGILGEQYF. The chain carries TRBV5-4 and TRBJ2-7; tentatively, D is TRBD1 (6 bases). Trimming took off 2 bases at V and 6 bases at J, with 18 bases between the two ends. CDR1 SGHNT and CDR2 YYREEE come from the germline V gene (reference sequence). The CDR3 has 15 amino acids.

This clone was detected once. The gene calls are TRBV1 and TRBJ2-5; the DNA was not used to check the table's D call, TRBD2. TRBV1 is flagged as a pseudogene. CDR3 length: 18 residues. CDR3: CTSSQDRTSGGMKETQYF. CDR3 DNA sequence: TGCACCAGCAGCCAAGATCGGACTAGCGGGGGGATGAAAGAGACCCAGTACTTC.

This chain joins TRBV5-4 and TRBJ2-7; maybe TRBD2 (5 bases). The CDR3 is 13 residues long. Trimming removed 4 bases from V and 4 bases from J, with 12 bases in between. Germline V lookup: CDR1 SGHNT, CDR2 YYREEE (reference sequence). The CDR3 reads CASSPGGGYEQYF. The CDR3 DNA follows: TGTGCCAGCAGCCCTGGAGGTGGGTACGAGCAGTACTTC.

The chain couples TRBV19 to TRBJ2-1; D may be TRBD1 (5 bases). Germline CDR1 LNHDA, CDR2 SQIVND (reference sequence). The CDR3 is made up of 15 amino acids. Trimming left V 6 bases short and J 0 bases short, with 12 bases between. CDR3 bases: TGTGCCAGTAGAGAAGGGGCTTCCTCCTACAATGAGCAGTTCTTC. Encoded protein: CASREGASSYNEQFF.

This clone has only one observation. The chain links TRBV7-2 to TRBJ2-7, with no clear D. Trimming removed 1 base from V and 5 bases from J, with 6 bases in between. The CDR3 covers 12 residues. Germline assignment: CDR1 SGHTA and CDR2 FQGNSA. The CDR3 protein is CASSLELDEQYF. The CDR3 DNA reads as TGTGCCAGCAGCTTAGAACTCGACGAGCAGTACTTC. The entire variable domain, with the rest obtained from reference TRBV7-2 and TRBJ2-7, is as follows: GAGVSQSPSNKVTEKGKDVELRCDPISGHTALYWYRQSLGQGLEFLIYFQGNSAPDKSGLPSDRFSAERTGGSVSTLTIQRTQQEDSAVYLCASSLELDEQYFGPGTRLTVT.

V and J are TRBV27 and TRBJ1-5; possible D gene TRBD1, 6 bases. Trimming took off 8 bases at V and 5 bases at J, with 13 bases between the two ends. Germline-derived CDR1 and CDR2 are MNHEY and SMNVEV (reference sequence). The CDR3 totals 13 residues. In nucleotides, the CDR3 is TGTGCCAGCGGGCGGGGGCAGGATCAGCCCCAGCATTTT. Residues: CASGRGQDQPQHF.

The CDR3 nucleotides are TGTGCCAGCACGTCAGGGGGGAATCAGCCCCAGCATTTT. As protein: CASTSGGNQPQHF. The chain joins TRBV6-6 to TRBJ1-5, with TRBD1 matching 7 bases. CDR3 length: 13 residues. With V trimmed by 7 bases and J by 4 bases, 4 bases remained unmatched. Germline V gives CDR1 MNHNY, CDR2 SVGAGI (reference sequence).

This clone was found once. The genes are TRBV28 and TRBJ1-1; no reliable D call. Trimming cost V 1 base and J 5 bases, with 17 bases left between them. Germline V gives CDR1 MDHEN, CDR2 SYDVKM. The CDR3 has 16 residues. Written as DNA, the CDR3 is TGTGCCAGCAGTTTATTTGGGCGGCTGGGAGGAACTGAAGCTTTCTTT. Translated, it gives CASSLFGRLGGTEAFF.

In its sample, this clone was seen a few times. The chain uses TRBV28 and TRBJ2-3; 10 bases are a match to TRBD2. CDR3 length equals 18 residues. V gave up 6 bases and J gave up 2 bases; unmatched junction bases: 14. Germline V gives CDR1 MDHEN, CDR2 SYDVKM. CDR3 nucleotides: TGTGCCAGCAGGCCGGGGAGAGCGGGAGGGTTCTCCACAGATACGCAGTATTTT. Its protein product is CASRPGRAGGFSTDTQYF.

The V and J genes are TRBV7-3 and TRBJ1-1; TRBD1 is a possible D gene (5 bases). Germline V gene data show CDR1 as SGHTA and CDR2 as FQGTGA. With 5 bases removed from V and 4 bases from J, the gap between germline ends came to 14 bases. The CDR3 runs to 14 residues. The CDR3 DNA reads TGTGCCAGCAGCATAGGGGTTGTGGGCACTGAAGCTTTCTTT. Encoded protein: CASSIGVVGTEAFF.

V gene TRBV7-2 combines with J gene TRBJ2-1; 9 bases agree with TRBD2. The CDR3 sequence is 15 residues long. Germline trimming cut 5 bases from V and 7 bases from J; bases unmatched to any gene: 9. CDR1 is SGHTA, CDR2 FQGNSA, per germline. The CDR3 coding sequence is TGTGCCAGCAGCCCGCGGGGGGGCCGGTGGAATGAGCAGTTCTTC. Residues: CASSPRGGRWNEQFF.

The chain uses TRBV5-1 and TRBJ2-2, with 11 bases matching TRBD1. The CDR3 totals 17 residues. Germline-derived CDR1 and CDR2 are SGHRS and YFSETQ. V lost 4 bases and J lost 3; bases outside the gene matches: 8. The CDR3 spells CASSERTGGADTGELFF. The CDR3 nucleotides are TGCGCCAGCAGCGAGAGGACAGGGGGCGCGGACACCGGGGAGCTGTTTTTT.

The table lists this clone with a few counts. The chain employs TRBV7-2 and TRBJ1-1, with unresolved D. Trimming stripped 1 base from V and 2 bases from J, with 14 bases between. Per the germline V gene, CDR1 is SGHTA and CDR2 is FQGNSA. CDR3 length equals 16 residues. CDR3 bases: TGTGCCAGCAGCTTAGGTGGAGCCCAGTACAACACTGAAGCTTTCTTT. It yields the protein CASSLGGAQYNTEAFF.

The rearrangement links TRBV19 to TRBJ2-6; the D is unclear. V gave up 6 bases and J gave up 0 bases, with 9 bases separating them. The germline CDR1 and CDR2 sequences are LNHDA and SQIVND (reference sequence). The CDR3 totals 15 residues. The CDR3 reads CASRRASSGANVLTF. DNA for the CDR3: TGTGCCAGTAGGAGAGCTAGCTCTGGGGCCAACGTCCTGACTTTC. The variable domain in full, with the rest retrieved from reference TRBV19 and TRBJ2-6, is DGGITQSPKYLFRKEGQNVTLSCEQNLNHDAMYWYRQDPGQGLRLIYYSQIVNDFQKGDIAEGYSVSREKKESFPLTVTSAQKNPTAFYLCASRRASSGANVLTFGAGSRLTVL.

This sequence joins TRBV14 and TRBJ1-2, with D perhaps matching TRBD1 (6 bases). V was shortened by 2 bases and J by 3 bases, with 10 bases between the two germline ends. The germline CDR1 and CDR2 sequences are SGHDN and FVKESK. The CDR3 length is 14 residues. The CDR3 spells CASSQQGIDYGYTF. The CDR3, as DNA: TGTGCCAGCAGCCAACAGGGGATTGACTATGGCTACACCTTC.